This T cell receptor beta chain was identified in a study of T cell repertoires in cytomegalovirus infection. Study-wide context: Public TCR beta signatures provided an indication of both CMV infection and a matching HLA type. Study conclusions and caveats: In two of eight donors, the top clonotype was HLA-C-restricted CMV-specific. Carriers of CMV and the relevant HLA type were discriminated by public TCR beta frequency.

This clonotype was detected ten times or more. Its target is not known. The CDR3 is made up of 15 amino acids. V was pared by 4 bases and J by 4 bases, with 8 bases of the junction left unmatched. Germline V lookup: CDR1 SGHVS, CDR2 FQNEAQ. TCRdb itself ran the reads through MiXCR, one entry per CDR3 protein. The data show more than 140,000 distinct CDR3 sequences, with 5% to 6.5% seen just once and more than 15% held by the top ten. Sequencing was carried out using PBMCs. The chain links TRBV7-8 to TRBJ1-2, with TRBD1 identical over 8 bases. This TCR derives from a human donor in good health (CMV status not recorded). Some clones in this sample may be carry-over from other donors' samples. CDR3 amino acids: CASSSRTGGSYGYTF. The CDR3 DNA is TGTGCCAGCAGCTCCCGCACAGGGGGATCCTATGGCTACACCTTC.